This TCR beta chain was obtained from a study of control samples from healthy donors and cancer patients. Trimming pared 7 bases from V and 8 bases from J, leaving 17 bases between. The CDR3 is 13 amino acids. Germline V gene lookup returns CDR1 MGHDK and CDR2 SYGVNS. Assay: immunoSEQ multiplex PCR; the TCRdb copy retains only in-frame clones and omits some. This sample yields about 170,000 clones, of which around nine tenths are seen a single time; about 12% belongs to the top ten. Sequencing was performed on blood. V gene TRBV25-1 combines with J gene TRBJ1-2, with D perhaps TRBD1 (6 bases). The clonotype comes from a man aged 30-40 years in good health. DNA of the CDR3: TGTGCCAGCAATGACAGGAAGTGGGGAGGCTACACCTTC. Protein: CASNDRKWGGYTF.